Listed here are 13 T cell receptor beta chains from one sample, sequenced in a study of shared clonotypes between healthy human individuals. Produced via immunoSEQ multiplex PCR; TCRdb's table is partial and in-frame only. The repertoire holds roughly 2.1 million clones, with approximately 94% as singletons. CD45RO negativity and positive selection for CCR7 defined naive CD8 cells, a population that excluded terminally differentiated effector memory CD45RA+ cells. Sample: naive CD8+ T cells from PBMCs. These TCRs come from a man between 18 and 35 years old in good health. Some clones in this sample may be carry-over from other donors' samples.

In regard to this clone: Other DNA variants within this sample encode the same CDR3. The V call is TRBV28, the J call TRBJ2-7; 7 nucleotides line up with TRBD1. V lost 5 bases, J lost 3 bases, and 7 bases stayed unmatched. The CDR3 totals 14 residues. CDR1 is MDHEN, CDR2 SYDVKM, per germline. The chain's CDR3 is CASSPSDRSYEQYF. The CDR3 nucleotides read TGTGCCAGCAGTCCATCGGACAGGAGCTACGAGCAGTACTTC.

The gene calls are TRBV6-5 and TRBJ2-3; TRBD2 might be the D (6 bases). Germline CDR1 and CDR2: MNHEY and SVGAGI. Between the trimmed V and J ends, which lost 0 bases and 3 bases, there was a span of 13 bases. The CDR3 loop spans 16 amino acids. The CDR3 DNA is TGTGCCAGCAGTTACTCGTCGGAGGGGTGGACAGATACGCAGTATTTT. Protein sequence: CASSYSSEGWTDTQYF.

The V gene is TRBV28, the J gene TRBJ2-7, with TRBD2 identical over 9 bases. The CDR3 runs 14 residues. V shed 6 bases, J shed 1 base, and the junction held 4 bases outside the gene matches. Germline V CDR1 and CDR2: MDHEN, SYDVKM. The CDR3 protein is CASRKLAGSYEQYF. CDR3 DNA: TGTGCCAGCAGGAAGCTAGCGGGGTCCTACGAGCAGTACTTC.

This chain links TRBV19 with TRBJ1-5; no clear D gene. The CDR3 sequence is 14 residues long. Germline CDR1 reads LNHDA; CDR2 reads SQIVND (reference sequence). V gave up 8 bases and J gave up 0 bases, with 11 bases separating them. Here the CDR3 reads CASQSDASNQPQHF. CDR3 DNA sequence: TGTGCCAGTCAATCTGACGCTAGCAATCAGCCCCAGCATTTT.

The V call is TRBV27, the J call TRBJ1-4; TRBD1 aligns across 11 bases. Unmatched junction bases numbered 2, after V lost 1 base and J lost 7 bases. The CDR3 runs 15 residues. Germline V CDR1 and CDR2: MNHEY, SMNVEV (reference sequence). CDR3 nucleotides: TGTGCCAGCAGTTTATGGGGACAGGGGGGTGAAAAACTGTTTTTT. This gives the protein CASSLWGQGGEKLFF. The full variable domain, its missing parts supplied by reference TRBV27 and TRBJ1-4, is EAQVTQNPRYLITVTGKKLTVTCSQNMNHEYMSWYRQDPGLGLRQIYYSMNVEVTDKGDVPEGYKVSRKEKRNFPLILESPSPNQTSLYFCASSLWGQGGEKLFFGSGTQLSVL.

The sample holds a few counts of this clone. The chain couples TRBV7-9 to TRBJ2-1; TRBD1 matches at 8 bases. The CDR3 is 14 amino acids. Germline V CDR1 and CDR2: SEHNR, FQNEAQ (reference sequence). V dropped 5 bases and J dropped 10; count of bases not matched to a gene: 10. DNA for the CDR3: TGTGCCAGCAGCAACGGACAGGGTGGCGGCGAGCAGTTCTTC. It codes for CASSNGQGGGEQFF.

The V and J genes are TRBV6-5 and TRBJ2-7, with 11 nucleotides matching TRBD1. Germline CDR1 and CDR2: MNHEY and SVGAGI. The V segment lost 1 base and the J segment 1 base; nucleotides outside the gene matches: 3. CDR3 length: 16 residues. The CDR3 spells CASSYFGTGGSYEQYF. The DNA of the CDR3 is TGTGCCAGCAGTTACTTTGGGACAGGGGGATCCTACGAGCAGTACTTC.

CDR3 amino acids: CSAGSQGTEAFF. The CDR3, as DNA: TGCAGCGCTGGATCCCAAGGTACTGAAGCTTTCTTT. The gene calls are TRBV29-1 and TRBJ1-1, with no clear D. Trimming cost V 7 bases and J 5 bases, with 14 bases left between them. The CDR3 is 12 amino acids. Germline values: CDR1 SQVTM, CDR2 ANQGSEA.

J is TRBJ2-2 and V is TRBV19, with D perhaps matching TRBD1 or TRBD2 (6 bases each). Germline V gene lookup returns CDR1 LNHDA and CDR2 SQIVND (reference sequence). V was shortened by 7 bases and J by 0 bases, with 24 bases between the two germline ends. This CDR3 is built from 19 residues. The CDR3 DNA reads as TGTGCCAGTACCCATGTTGGGGGCGGGCGGGACGCGAACACCGGGGAGCTGTTTTTT. It codes for CASTHVGGGRDANTGELFF.

The chain links TRBV9 to TRBJ1-3; no clear D. CDR1 is SGDLS and CDR2 is YYNGEE in the germline V gene. This CDR3 spans 14 amino acids. V lost 4 bases and J lost 0, with 8 bases in between. The CDR3 region has the DNA TGTGCCAGCAGCTACGACTCCTCTGGAAACACCATATATTTT. Amino acid sequence: CASSYDSSGNTIYF.

The chain uses TRBV6-6 and TRBJ1-1; no definite D call. The CDR3 sequence is 14 residues long. V was trimmed by 6 bases and J by 1 base, leaving 12 bases between them. Germline CDR1 reads MNHNY; CDR2 reads SVGAGI (reference sequence). The CDR3 DNA follows: TGTGCCAGCAGCCGGACGTGGGGGAACACTGAAGCTTTCTTT. This encodes CASSRTWGNTEAFF.

This clone was seen just once. The rearrangement uses TRBV7-9 and TRBJ2-3, with TRBD2 matching 9 bases. This CDR3 is 17 amino acids long. V was pared by 2 bases and J by 2 bases, with 8 bases of the junction left unmatched. The germline V gene encodes CDR1 SEHNR and CDR2 FQNEAQ (reference sequence). The CDR3 loop is CASSLPDLAGVTDTQYF. Written as DNA, the CDR3 is TGTGCCAGCAGCTTACCAGACTTAGCGGGGGTCACAGATACGCAGTATTTT. Variable domain in full (rest from reference TRBV7-9 and TRBJ2-3): DTGVSQNPRHKITKRGQNVTFRCDPISEHNRLYWYRQTLGQGPEFLTYFQNEAQLEKSRLLSDRFSAERPKGSFSTLEIQRTEQGDSAMYLCASSLPDLAGVTDTQYFGPGTRLTVL.

This rearrangement joins TRBV7-2 to TRBJ1-2; TRBD1 agrees at 8 bases. This CDR3 comprises 16 residues. V was clipped by 1 base and J by 2 bases; unmatched bases: 6. Germline values: CDR1 SGHTA, CDR2 FQGNSA. CDR3 coding DNA: TGTGCCAGCAGCTTAGTACCAGGGGGCGGGAACTATGGCTACACCTTC. Translated, it gives CASSLVPGGGNYGYTF. The full variable domain, rest sourced from reference TRBV7-2 and TRBJ1-2, is GAGVSQSPSNKVTEKGKDVELRCDPISGHTALYWYRQSLGQGLEFLIYFQGNSAPDKSGLPSDRFSAERTGGSVSTLTIQRTQQEDSAVYLCASSLVPGGGNYGYTFGSGTRLTVV.